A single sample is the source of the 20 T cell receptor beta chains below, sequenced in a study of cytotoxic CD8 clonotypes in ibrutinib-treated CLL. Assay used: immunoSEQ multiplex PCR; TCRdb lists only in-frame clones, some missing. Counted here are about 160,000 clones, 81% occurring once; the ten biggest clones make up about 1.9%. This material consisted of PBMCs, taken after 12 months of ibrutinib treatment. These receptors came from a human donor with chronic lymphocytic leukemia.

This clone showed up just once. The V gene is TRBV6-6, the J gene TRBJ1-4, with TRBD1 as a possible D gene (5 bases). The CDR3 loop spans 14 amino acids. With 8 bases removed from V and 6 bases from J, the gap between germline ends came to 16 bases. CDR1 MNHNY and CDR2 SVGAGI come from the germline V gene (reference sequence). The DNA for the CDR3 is TGTGCCAGCCACGCGGAGGGGAACTATGAAAAACTGTTTTTT. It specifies CASHAEGNYEKLFF.

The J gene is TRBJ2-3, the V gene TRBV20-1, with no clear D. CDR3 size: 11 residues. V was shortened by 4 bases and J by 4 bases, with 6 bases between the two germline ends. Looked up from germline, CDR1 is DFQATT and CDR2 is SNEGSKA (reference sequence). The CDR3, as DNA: TGCAGTGCTACGCCATCAGATACGCAGTATTTT. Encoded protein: CSATPSDTQYF.

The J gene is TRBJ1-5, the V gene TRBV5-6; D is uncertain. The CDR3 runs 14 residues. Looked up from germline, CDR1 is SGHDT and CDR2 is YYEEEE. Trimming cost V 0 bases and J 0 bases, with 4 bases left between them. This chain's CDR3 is CASSLEGSNQPQHF. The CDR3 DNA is TGTGCCAGCAGCTTGGAGGGTAGCAATCAGCCCCAGCATTTT.

The CDR3 reads CSVRDRVGWVQETQYF. CDR3 nucleotide sequence: TGCAGCGTGAGGGACAGGGTTGGTTGGGTACAAGAGACCCAGTACTTC. The V gene is TRBV29-1, the J gene TRBJ2-5, with TRBD1 matching over 9 bases. Germline V CDR1 and CDR2: SQVTM, ANQGSEA. V shed 6 bases and J 2 bases; nucleotides not matched to a gene: 13. This CDR3 comprises 16 residues.

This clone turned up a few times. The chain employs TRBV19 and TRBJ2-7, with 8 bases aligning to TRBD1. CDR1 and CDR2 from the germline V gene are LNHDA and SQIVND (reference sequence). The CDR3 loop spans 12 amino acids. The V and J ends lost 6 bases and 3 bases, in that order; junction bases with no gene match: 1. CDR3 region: CASRQGGYEQYF. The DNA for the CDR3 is TGTGCCAGTAGACAGGGGGGCTACGAGCAGTACTTC.

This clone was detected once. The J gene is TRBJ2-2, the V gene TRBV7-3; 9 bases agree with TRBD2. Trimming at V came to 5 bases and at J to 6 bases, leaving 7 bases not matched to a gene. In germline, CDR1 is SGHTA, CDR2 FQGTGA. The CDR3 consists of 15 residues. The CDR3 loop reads CASSPRGGLPGELFF. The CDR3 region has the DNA TGTGCCAGCAGCCCGCGGGGGGGACTCCCCGGGGAGCTGTTTTTT.

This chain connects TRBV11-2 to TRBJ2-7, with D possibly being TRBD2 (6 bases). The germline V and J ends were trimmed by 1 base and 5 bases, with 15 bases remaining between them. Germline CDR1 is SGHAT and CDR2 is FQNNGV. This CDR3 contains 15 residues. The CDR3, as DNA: TGTGCCAGCAGCTTAGGGGTCGGGGGTCAGCACGAGCAGTACTTC. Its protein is CASSLGVGGQHEQYF.

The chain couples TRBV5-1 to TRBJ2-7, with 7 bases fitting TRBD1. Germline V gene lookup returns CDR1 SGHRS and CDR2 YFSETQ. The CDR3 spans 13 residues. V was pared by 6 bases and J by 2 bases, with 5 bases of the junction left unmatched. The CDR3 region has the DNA TGCGCCAGCAAGAGGACAGGAACCTACGAGCAGTACTTC. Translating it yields CASKRTGTYEQYF.

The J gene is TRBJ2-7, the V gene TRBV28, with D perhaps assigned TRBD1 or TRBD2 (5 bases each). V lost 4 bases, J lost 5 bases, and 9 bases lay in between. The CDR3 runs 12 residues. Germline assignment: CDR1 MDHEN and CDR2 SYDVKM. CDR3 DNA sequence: TGTGCCAGCAGTTGGGGACGGAACGAGCAGTACTTC. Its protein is CASSWGRNEQYF. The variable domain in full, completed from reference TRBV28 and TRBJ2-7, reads DVKVTQSSRYLVKRTGEKVFLECVQDMDHENMFWYRQDPGLGLRLIYFSYDVKMKEKGDIPEGYSVSREKKERFSLILESASTNQTSMYLCASSWGRNEQYFGPGTRLTVT.

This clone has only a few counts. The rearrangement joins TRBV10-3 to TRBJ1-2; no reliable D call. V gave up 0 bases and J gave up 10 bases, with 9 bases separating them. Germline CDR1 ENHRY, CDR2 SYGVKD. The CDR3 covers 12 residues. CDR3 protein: CAISESADAYTF. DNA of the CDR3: TGTGCCATCAGTGAGTCCGCAGATGCCTACACCTTC.

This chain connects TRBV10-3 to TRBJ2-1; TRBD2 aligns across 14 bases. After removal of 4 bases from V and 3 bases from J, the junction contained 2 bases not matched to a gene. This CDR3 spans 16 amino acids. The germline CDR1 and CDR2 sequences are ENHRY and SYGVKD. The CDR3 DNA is TGTGCCATCAGTGGGACTAGCGGGGGGAACTACAATGAGCAGTTCTTC. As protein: CAISGTSGGNYNEQFF.

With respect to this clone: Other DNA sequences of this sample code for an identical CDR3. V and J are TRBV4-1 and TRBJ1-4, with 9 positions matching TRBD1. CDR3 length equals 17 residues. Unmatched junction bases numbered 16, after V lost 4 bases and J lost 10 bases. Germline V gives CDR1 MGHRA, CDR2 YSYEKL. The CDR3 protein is CASSLGQGERAAGKLFF. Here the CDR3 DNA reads TGCGCCAGCAGCCTGGGACAGGGTGAGAGGGCGGCTGGAAAACTGTTTTTT.

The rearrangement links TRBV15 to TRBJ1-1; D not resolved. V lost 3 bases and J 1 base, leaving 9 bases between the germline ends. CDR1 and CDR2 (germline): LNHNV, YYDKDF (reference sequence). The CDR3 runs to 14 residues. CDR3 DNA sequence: TGTGCCACCAGCAGTCCGGCAGGGAACACTGAAGCTTTCTTT. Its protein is CATSSPAGNTEAFF.

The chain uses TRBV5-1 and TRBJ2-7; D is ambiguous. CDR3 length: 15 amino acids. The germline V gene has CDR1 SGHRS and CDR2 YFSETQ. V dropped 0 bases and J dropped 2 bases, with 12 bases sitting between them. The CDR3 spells CASSLGVGPTYEQYF. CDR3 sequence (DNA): TGCGCCAGCAGCTTGGGGGTTGGACCAACCTACGAGCAGTACTTC.

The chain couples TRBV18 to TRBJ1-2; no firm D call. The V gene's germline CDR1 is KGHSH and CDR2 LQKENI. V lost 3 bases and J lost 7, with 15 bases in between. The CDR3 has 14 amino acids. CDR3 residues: CASSPGRELGGYTF. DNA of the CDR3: TGTGCCAGCTCACCCGGGAGGGAACTGGGTGGCTACACCTTC.

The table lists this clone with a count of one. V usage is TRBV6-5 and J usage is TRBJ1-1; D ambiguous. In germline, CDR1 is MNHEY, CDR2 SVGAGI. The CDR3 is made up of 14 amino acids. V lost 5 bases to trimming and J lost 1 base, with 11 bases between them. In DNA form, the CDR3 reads TGTGCCAGCAGTACTAGTCCCAGGAACACTGAAGCTTTCTTT. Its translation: CASSTSPRNTEAFF.

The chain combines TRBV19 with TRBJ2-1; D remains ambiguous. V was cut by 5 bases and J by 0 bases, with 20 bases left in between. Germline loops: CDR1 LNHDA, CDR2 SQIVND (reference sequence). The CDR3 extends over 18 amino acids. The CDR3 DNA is TGTGCCAGTAGTCCCCGATCCCTCCGCCGAGTCTCCTACAATGAGCAGTTCTTC. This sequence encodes CASSPRSLRRVSYNEQFF.

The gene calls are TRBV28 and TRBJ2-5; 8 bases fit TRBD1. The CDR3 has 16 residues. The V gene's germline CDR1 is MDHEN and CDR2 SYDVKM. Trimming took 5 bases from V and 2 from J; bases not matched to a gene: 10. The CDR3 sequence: CASSLSGTGYQETQYF. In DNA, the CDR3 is TGTGCCAGCAGTCTGTCAGGGACAGGATATCAAGAGACCCAGTACTTC.

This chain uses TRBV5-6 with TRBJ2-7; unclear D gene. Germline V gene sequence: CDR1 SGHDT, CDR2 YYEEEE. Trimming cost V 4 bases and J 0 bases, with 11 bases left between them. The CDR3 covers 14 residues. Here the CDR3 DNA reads TGTGCCAGCAGCGGAGATTTGGACTCCTACGAGCAGTACTTC. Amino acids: CASSGDLDSYEQYF.

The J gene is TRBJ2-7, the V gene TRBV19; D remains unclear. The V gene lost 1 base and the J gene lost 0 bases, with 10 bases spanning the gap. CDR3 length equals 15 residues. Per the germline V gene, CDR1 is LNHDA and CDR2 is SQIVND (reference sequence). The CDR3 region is CASSIVGAYSYEQYF. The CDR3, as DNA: TGTGCCAGTAGTATAGTTGGCGCCTACTCCTACGAGCAGTACTTC.